This record covers a single T cell receptor beta chain. Germline V lookup: CDR1 SGDLS, CDR2 YYNGEE. This CDR3 region has 14 residues. The ends lost 0 bases at V and 8 bases at J; junction bases unmatched: 6. Methods used by the authors: Amplification of reference gene primers provided the estimated nucleated cell counts. Sequenced by immunoSEQ multiplex PCR; TCRdb stores in-frame clones only, minus some. V and J calls and clone size are given by that table; D and trimming were obtained from the DNA. The sample includes 200,000 to 250,000 clones, around 81% of them seen just once. The data were taken from a study of blood T cell repertoires in COVID-19. The wider study: The study drew acute and convalescent COVID-19 samples from the United States, Italy and Spain. PBMCs, B-cell-depleted T cells, or T cells provided the cDNA or gDNA that made up the material.

This chain joins TRBV9 and TRBJ1-2; 8 bases fit TRBD1. This TCR was recovered from a woman aged 60-75 years with acute or convalescent COVID-19. Sequencing used peripheral blood. DNA for the CDR3: TGTGCCAGCAGCGTAGCCCCGGACAGGGAAGGCTACACCTTC. Amino acid sequence: CASSVAPDREGYTF.